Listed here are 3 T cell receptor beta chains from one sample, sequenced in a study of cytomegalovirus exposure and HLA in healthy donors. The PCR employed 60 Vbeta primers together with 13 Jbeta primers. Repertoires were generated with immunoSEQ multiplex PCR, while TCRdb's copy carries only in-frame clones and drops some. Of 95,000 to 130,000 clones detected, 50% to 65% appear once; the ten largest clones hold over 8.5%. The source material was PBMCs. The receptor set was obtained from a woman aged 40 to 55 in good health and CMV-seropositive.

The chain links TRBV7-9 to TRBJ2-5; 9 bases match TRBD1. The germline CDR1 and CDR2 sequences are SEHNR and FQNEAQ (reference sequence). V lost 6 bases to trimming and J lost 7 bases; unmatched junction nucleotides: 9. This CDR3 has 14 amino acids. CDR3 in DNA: TGTGCCAGCAGACCGGGACAGGGCAATGGGACCCAGTACTTC. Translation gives CASRPGQGNGTQYF.

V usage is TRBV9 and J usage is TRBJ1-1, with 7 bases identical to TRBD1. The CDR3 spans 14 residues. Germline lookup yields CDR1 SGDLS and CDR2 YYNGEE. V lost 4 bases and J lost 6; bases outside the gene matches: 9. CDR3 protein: CASSLPDRLSEAFF. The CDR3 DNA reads TGTGCCAGCAGCCTTCCGGACAGGTTATCTGAAGCTTTCTTT.

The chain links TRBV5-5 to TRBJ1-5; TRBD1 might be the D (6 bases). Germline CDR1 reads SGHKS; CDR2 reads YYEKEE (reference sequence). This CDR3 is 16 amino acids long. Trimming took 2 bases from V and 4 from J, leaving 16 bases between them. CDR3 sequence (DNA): TGTGCCAGCAGCTTCGCCCCCGGGACACCAAATCAGCCCCAGCATTTT. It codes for CASSFAPGTPNQPQHF.